One sample yielded the 19 T cell receptor beta chains listed below, sequenced in a study of blood T cell repertoires in COVID-19 (dated by TCRdb to about 2020). Libraries came from the immunoSEQ multiplex PCR assay. TCRdb limited this immuneACCESS table to in-frame rearrangements with V and J called. A share of clones is missing; checked studies link under half to unresolved V genes, and the rest is unexplained. Recorded for this sample are 80,000 to 100,000 clones; about 77% of them occurred a single time. The top ten clonotypes cover roughly 15% of the sample. The specimen sequenced was peripheral blood. The receptors stem from a human donor in a cohort sampled during active COVID-19.

The rearrangement uses TRBV28 and TRBJ2-7; 7 bases align to TRBD2. Germline CDR1 MDHEN, CDR2 SYDVKM. This CDR3 is 16 amino acids long. The ends lost 5 bases at V and 0 bases at J; junction bases unmatched: 10. CDR3 DNA sequence: TGTGCCAGCAGTCCCCCTTTGGGGGGGAGCTCCTACGAGCAGTACTTC. It encodes CASSPPLGGSSYEQYF.

The V and J genes are TRBV10-2 and TRBJ1-1; unclear D gene. Germline values: CDR1 WSHSY, CDR2 SAAADI. The CDR3 contains 12 residues. V lost 3 bases to trimming and J lost 2 bases, with 4 bases between them. The CDR3 DNA reads as TGCGCCAGCAGTGACCCAAACACTGAAGCTTTCTTT. Translating it yields CASSDPNTEAFF.

Only one count was recorded for this clone. The rearrangement joins TRBV7-9 to TRBJ1-5; no clear D gene. V gave up 4 bases and J gave up 3 bases, with 10 bases separating them. This CDR3 is built from 14 residues. Per the germline V gene, CDR1 is SEHNR and CDR2 is FQNEAQ (reference sequence). CDR3 DNA sequence: TGTGCCAGCAGCTCGACTTTAACCAATCAGCCCCAGCATTTT. This gives the protein CASSSTLTNQPQHF. Full variable domain (missing parts from reference TRBV7-9 and TRBJ1-5): DTGVSQNPRHKITKRGQNVTFRCDPISEHNRLYWYRQTLGQGPEFLTYFQNEAQLEKSRLLSDRFSAERPKGSFSTLEIQRTEQGDSAMYLCASSSTLTNQPQHFGDGTRLSIL.

The V gene is TRBV28, the J gene TRBJ1-2; a possible D gene is TRBD1 (6 bases). V was cut by 4 bases and J by 7 bases, with 16 bases left in between. Germline values: CDR1 MDHEN, CDR2 SYDVKM. The CDR3 has 14 residues. The CDR3 nucleotides read TGTGCCAGCAGTTCTTTACAGGGATTTAGTGGCTACACCTTC. It encodes CASSSLQGFSGYTF.

The CDR3 region is CASSPEGGESEKLFF. The DNA for the CDR3 is TGTGCCAGCAGCCCTGAAGGGGGCGAAAGTGAAAAACTGTTTTTT. The V gene is TRBV7-9, the J gene TRBJ1-4; 7 nucleotides match TRBD1. The CDR3 is made up of 15 amino acids. V gave up 5 bases and J gave up 7 bases; unmatched junction bases: 10. Germline V gives CDR1 SEHNR, CDR2 FQNEAQ (reference sequence).

This sequence joins TRBV5-6 and TRBJ1-3; no reliable D call. V gave up 0 bases and J gave up 1 base, with 14 bases separating them. CDR1 and CDR2 (germline): SGHDT, YYEEEE. The CDR3 extends over 17 amino acids. In nucleotides, the CDR3 is TGTGCCAGCAGCTTGGGGTCGGCGGCACTGTCTGGAAACACCATATATTTT. As protein: CASSLGSAALSGNTIYF. The variable domain in full, with the rest retrieved from reference TRBV5-6 and TRBJ1-3, is DAGVTQSPTHLIKTRGQQVTLRCSPKSGHDTVSWYQQALGQGPQFIFQYYEEEERQRGNFPDRFSGHQFPNYSSELNVNALLLGDSALYLCASSLGSAALSGNTIYFGEGSWLTVV.

The chain recombines TRBV13 with TRBJ2-5, with TRBD1 identical over 9 bases. Germline V gene sequence: CDR1 PRHDT, CDR2 FYEKMQ (reference sequence). This CDR3 region has 15 residues. Trimming removed 8 bases from V and 6 bases from J; junction bases left unmatched: 13. CDR3 coding DNA: TGTGCCAGCCGGTTTACAGGGGGCGCGTCTAAGACCCAGTACTTC. This encodes CASRFTGGASKTQYF.

V is TRBV29-1 and J is TRBJ2-3; the match to TRBD2 covers 14 bases. Germline loops: CDR1 SQVTM, CDR2 ANQGSEA. The CDR3 runs to 16 residues. The V gene end was trimmed by 4 bases and the J gene end by 4 bases; junction bases not matched to a gene: 7. In DNA, the CDR3 is TGCAGCGTTGTAAGACTAGCGGGAGGGGGGGCAGATACGCAGTATTTT. Translating gives CSVVRLAGGGADTQYF.

The V gene is TRBV30, the J gene TRBJ2-5; 7 bases map to TRBD1. V was clipped by 4 bases and J by 7 bases; unmatched bases: 12. The CDR3 is 14 amino acids. Germline CDR1 and CDR2: GTSNPN and SVGIG (reference sequence). The DNA of the CDR3 is TGTGCCTGGATTCCTGGACAGGCCAGCGGGACCCAGTACTTC. Amino acid sequence: CAWIPGQASGTQYF.

This sequence joins TRBV21-1 and TRBJ2-7; the table's D call TRBD2 went unverified against the DNA. TRBV21-1 is a documented pseudogene. CDR3 length equals 13 residues. The CDR3 nucleotides are TGTGCCAGCAGCAAAGCGCCGGGGGTTGGGCAGTACTTC. Encoded protein: CASSKAPGVGQYF.

This chain joins TRBV18 and TRBJ2-1; 11 bases align to TRBD2. The CDR3 extends over 14 amino acids. V was clipped by 2 bases and J by 8 bases; unmatched bases: 2. CDR1 is KGHSH, CDR2 LQKENI, per germline. Here the CDR3 DNA reads TGTGCCAGCTCACCAGCACTAGCGGGAGATGAGCAGTTCTTC. It translates to CASSPALAGDEQFF.

The V call is TRBV7-8, the J call TRBJ2-7, with 12 bases fitting TRBD2. V shed 1 base, J shed 0 bases, and the junction held 1 base outside the gene matches. The length of the CDR3 is 16 residues. Germline CDR1 and CDR2: SGHVS and FQNEAQ. DNA for the CDR3: TGTGCCAGCAGCTTAGGACTAGCGGGGGACTCCTACGAGCAGTACTTC. Residues: CASSLGLAGDSYEQYF.

This chain connects TRBV4-1 to TRBJ1-1, with unresolved D. This CDR3 spans 17 amino acids. With 0 bases removed from V and 2 bases from J, the gap between germline ends came to 16 bases. From germline, CDR1 is MGHRA and CDR2 YSYEKL. The CDR3 reads CASSQDPGKRRNTEAFF. CDR3 DNA sequence: TGCGCCAGCAGCCAAGATCCGGGGAAGCGCCGAAACACTGAAGCTTTCTTT.

This clone was picked up one time. The chain is built from TRBV5-8 and TRBJ2-2; 7 bases line up with TRBD1. In germline, CDR1 is SGHTS, CDR2 YDEGEE. The trim removed 4 bases at V and 3 bases at J, leaving 6 bases unmatched. The CDR3 loop spans 15 amino acids. The CDR3 sequence: CASSPGTVDTGELFF. CDR3 in DNA: TGTGCCAGCAGCCCCGGGACAGTGGACACCGGGGAGCTGTTTTTT.

This clone was counted between two and nine times. The chain has TRBV7-9 and TRBJ1-1; possible D gene TRBD1, 5 bases. The V end lost 3 bases, the J end lost 6 bases, and 11 bases lay between the germline ends. Germline V gene sequence: CDR1 SEHNR, CDR2 FQNEAQ (reference sequence). The CDR3 consists of 13 residues. The CDR3 region is CASSLQGKPEAFF. As DNA, the CDR3 is TGTGCCAGCAGCTTGCAGGGTAAGCCTGAAGCTTTCTTT.

This chain uses TRBV18 with TRBJ2-1; 12 bases map to TRBD2. Germline V CDR1 and CDR2: KGHSH, LQKENI. Trimming at V came to 3 bases and at J to 6 bases, leaving 6 bases not matched to a gene. The CDR3 has 16 amino acids. This CDR3 reads CASSPPGLAGFNEQFF. CDR3 DNA: TGTGCCAGCTCACCGCCCGGACTAGCGGGGTTCAATGAGCAGTTCTTC.

This clone was seen a single time. The chain carries TRBV9 and TRBJ1-1; no clear D. The CDR3 spans 15 residues. CDR1 and CDR2 from the germline V gene are SGDLS and YYNGEE. The V and J ends lost 9 bases and 0 bases respectively, with 18 bases between them. The CDR3 here is CATSPAPGVNTEAFF. The DNA for the CDR3 is TGTGCCACCTCCCCTGCTCCCGGGGTGAACACTGAAGCTTTCTTT.

Only a few counts were recorded for this clone. As DNA, the CDR3 is TGTGCCAGCAGCCCGGTCAGGGGTCGGAACACTGAAGCTTTCTTT. Translating gives CASSPVRGRNTEAFF. The chain has TRBV7-9 and TRBJ1-1, with D perhaps TRBD1 (6 bases). The CDR3 covers 15 residues. From germline, CDR1 is SEHNR and CDR2 FQNEAQ (reference sequence). V was cut by 5 bases and J by 1 base, with 14 bases left in between. Based on the CDR3 plus reference TRBV7-9 and TRBJ1-1, the full variable domain is DTGVSQNPRHKITKRGQNVTFRCDPISEHNRLYWYRQTLGQGPEFLTYFQNEAQLEKSRLLSDRFSAERPKGSFSTLEIQRTEQGDSAMYLCASSPVRGRNTEAFFGQGTRLTVV.

The count of this clone is one. The genes are TRBV24-1 and TRBJ2-1; D is perhaps TRBD2 (6 bases). CDR3 length: 19 residues. From germline, CDR1 is KGHDR and CDR2 SFDVKD. Trimming stripped 2 bases from V and 0 bases from J, with 19 bases between. CDR3 region: CATSDSQGLGWSSYNEQFF. In DNA form, the CDR3 reads TGTGCCACCAGTGATTCCCAGGGACTCGGGTGGAGCTCCTACAATGAGCAGTTCTTC.